This T cell receptor beta chain appears in the sequencing data of a study of molecular identifiers for immune sequencing clone quantification. Background on the study: In replicates, RNA from roughly 21,000 or 96,000 naive CD8 cells was divided five ways and four parts were sequenced.

The CDR3 is 15 residues long. The V gene end was trimmed by 3 bases and the J gene end by 8 bases; junction bases not matched to a gene: 7. Looked up from germline, CDR1 is LGHNA and CDR2 is YNFKEQ. Regarding the study as a whole: Highly expanded clone sizes could end up underestimated if a barcode were shared by identical TCR molecules. Effector cells had over 97% of their molecules in clones above 20 RNA copies, while naive cells had under 1%.

From the PCR reads, TCRdb called clonotypes with MiXCR, one entry per CDR3 protein. The data contain hundreds of thousands of distinct CDR3 sequences, 20% of them singletons. This clonotype was found many times. As yet, its antigen is unknown. A CD8+CD4-CCR7+CD45RA+ phenotype served as the sorting definition for naive CD8 T cells. Sample: naive CD8+ T cells from blood, with Jurkat cell RNA spiked in. Noted subset: FACS-sorted CD8+CD4-CCR7+CD45RA+ naive T cells. This chain links TRBV4-2 with TRBJ2-1; 10 positions agree with TRBD1. This TCR was sampled from a human donor in good health. Some libraries in this study had Jurkat cell RNA spiked in. The CDR3 DNA follows: TGTGCCAGCAGCCATAGACAGGGGGCTGGGGATGAGCAGTTCTTC. Protein product: CASSHRQGAGDEQFF.